The clone carrying this TCR beta chain has only one observation. TCRdb keeps only in-frame clones here, not all; method: immunoSEQ multiplex PCR. The top ten hold over 5.5% of the sample, which has about 410,000 clones, 90% seen once. J was trimmed by 4 bases and V by 0 bases; bases with no gene match: 6. This CDR3 is 15 amino acids long. Germline V gene data show CDR1 as SGHRS and CDR2 as YFSETQ. This specimen comes from a study of control samples from healthy donors and cancer patients. This clonotype originated in a man in his forties with head and neck cancer. Sequences were obtained from PBMCs. The chain joins TRBV5-1 to TRBJ2-5; the match to TRBD1 covers 7 bases. CDR3 amino acids: CASSLEGAPLETQYF. The DNA of the CDR3 is TGCGCCAGCAGCTTGGAGGGGGCCCCTTTAGAGACCCAGTACTTC.